A selection of T cell receptor beta chains follows, all from one sample in a study of identical twins. TCRdb reanalysed the 5' RACE reads using MiXCR and keeps one entry per CDR3 protein. Of nearly 900,000 distinct CDR3 sequences in the sample, 10% to 15% were seen once. The same data also contributed to another study, on yellow fever vaccine responses in identical twins.

The sequenced sample was PBMCs. Every receptor here comes from a woman aged 18-29 years in good health. The CDR3 runs from the conserved cysteine through the conserved F or W. Each record gives: D gene, clone size, V gene, CDR3 length, J gene, CDR3 DNA, CDR3 protein. A D gene is named only where the DNA matches it firmly. The listing skips clone size in some rows; elsewhere it reads once, few, many or a size class.

-	-	TRBV6-5	13	TRBJ1-2	TGTGCCAGCAGCCTCAAGGATGGCTATGGCTACACCTTC	CASSLKDGYGYTF
TRBD2	few	TRBV20-1	16	TRBJ2-2	TGCAGTGCTAGAGGCAGTAGCGGGGCGAACACCGGGGAGCTGTTTTTT	CSARGSSGANTGELFF
TRBD2	few	TRBV15	15	TRBJ2-7	TGTGCCACCAGCAGGAATTACGGGACTAGCGGTGAGCAGTACTTC	CATSRNYGTSGEQYF
-	many	TRBV6-5	15	TRBJ2-1	TGTGCCAGCAGTTACGGCCAGGAACCCCCCAATGAGCAGTTCTTC	CASSYGQEPPNEQFF
TRBD2	-	TRBV4-2	17	TRBJ2-2	TGTGCCAGCAGCCAAGCGGCCTCCCGGAGCGGGGCCGGGGAGCTGTTTTTT	CASSQAASRSGAGELFF
-	-	TRBV20-1	12	TRBJ1-2	TGCAGTGCTAGGGTACAAGACTATGGCTACACCTTC	CSARVQDYGYTF
-	-	TRBV18	13	TRBJ2-7	TGTGCCAGCACGTTACAGGGACGGTTCGAGCAGTACTTC	CASTLQGRFEQYF
TRBD2	few	TRBV11-1	19	TRBJ2-1	TGTGCCAGCAGCTTAGCGGTGTTAGCGGGACCCTCCTCCTACAATGAGCAGTTCTTC	CASSLAVLAGPSSYNEQFF
-	-	TRBV20-1	14	TRBJ2-2	TGCAGTGCTAGATCCGGGAGCCTCACCGGGGAGCTGTTTTTT	CSARSGSLTGELFF
TRBD2	few	TRBV27	16	TRBJ2-5	TGTGCCAGCAGTTTATCGGCGGGAGATCGGTGGGAGACCCAGTACTTC	CASSLSAGDRWETQYF
-	few	TRBV12-3/TRBV12-4	13	TRBJ2-7	TGTGCCAGCAGTTCCCGGATGGAGCACGAGCAGTACTTC	CASSSRMEHEQYF
-	-	TRBV3-1	14	TRBJ1-2	TGTGCCAGCAGCCAAAGGGGGGACGCCTATGGCTACACCTTC	CASSQRGDAYGYTF
TRBD2	-	TRBV7-9	14	TRBJ2-7	TGTGCCAGCAGTTTCGCCGGGACTAGAAACGAGCAGTACTTC	CASSFAGTRNEQYF
-	-	TRBV6-1	12	TRBJ1-2	TGTGCCAGCAGTGAATATAACTATGGCTACACCTTC	CASSEYNYGYTF
TRBD1	few	TRBV6-1	16	TRBJ2-7	TGTGCCAGCAGCCCAACCGGGACAGGGGGCCAGGACGAGCAGTACTTC	CASSPTGTGGQDEQYF
-	many	TRBV20-1	12	TRBJ1-6	TGCAGTAGCGGGTCCTATAATTCACCCCTCCACTTT	CSSGSYNSPLHF
-	few	TRBV5-1	18	TRBJ2-6	TGCGCCAGCAGCTTGGGCCCGGACGTCTTCTCTGGGGCCAACGTCCTGACTTTC	CASSLGPDVFSGANVLTF
-	-	TRBV12-3/TRBV12-4	15	TRBJ2-7	TGTGCCAGCAGTTCTCGACAGGCCCGGAACTACGAGCAGTACTTC	CASSSRQARNYEQYF
-	-	TRBV2	14	TRBJ1-5	TGTGCCAGCAGGGACCGAGGGCGGGATCAGCCCCAGCATTTT	CASRDRGRDQPQHF
TRBD1	-	TRBV28	17	TRBJ2-4	TGTGCCAGCACCTACACCTACAGGGGGCTAGCCAAAAACATTCAGTACTTC	CASTYTYRGLAKNIQYF
-	few	TRBV5-1	15	TRBJ2-2	TGCGCCAGCAGGTTAGGGACGCCGGGCACCGGGGAGCTGTTTTTT	CASRLGTPGTGELFF